This entry is about one T cell receptor (beta chain). Its antigen is not known. This sample stems from a study of T cells after posttransplantation cyclophosphamide. Study observations and caveats: TRB overlap between skin or GI tissue T cells and blood was limited. Recipient CMV seropositivity and CMV reactivation strongly tracked TRB clonality.

Only in-frame clones appear in the TCRdb table, and some are missing; sequencing was by immunoSEQ multiplex PCR. The sample consists of about 50,000 clones, 94% of them appearing once. Germline CDR1 reads MRHNA; CDR2 reads SNTAGT. There are 13 residues in the CDR3. V lost 6 bases, J lost 7 bases, and 4 bases stayed unmatched. The J gene is TRBJ1-3, the V gene TRBV6-4; the match to TRBD1 covers 9 bases. The origin of this receptor is a woman in her twenties or thirties in good health and a related stem cell transplant donor. The sequencing sample was made of PBMCs. Here the CDR3 reads CASSKDRGNTIYF. CDR3 sequence (DNA): TGTGCCAGCAGCAAGGACAGGGGCAACACCATATATTTT.